This TCR beta chain was retrieved from a study of OX40 agonist ivuxolimab in advanced cancers. Study context: Intravenous ivuxolimab at 0.01 to 10 mg/kg was given to patients every 2 weeks. The group had a mean age of roughly 56 years, ranged from roughly 20 to 80, and was 75% to 85% male.

Study-wide results and caveats: The study found that CD8+ T cells averaged more expanded clones than CD4+. Dosing at 0.1 to 3.0 mg/kg was accompanied by clonal expansion of CD4+ and CD8+ blood T cells by week 6.

Worth noting for this clone: The antigen is unknown.

Trimming removed 3 bases from V and 0 bases from J; junction bases left unmatched: 15. The CDR3 totals 20 residues. Germline lookup yields CDR1 LNHDA and CDR2 SQIVND (reference sequence). Produced via immunoSEQ multiplex PCR; TCRdb's table is partial and in-frame only. The sample holds 60,000 to 85,000 clones, around 94% seen once. Sequencing was performed on CD4+ or CD8+ T cells sorted from blood, taken in a trial of the OX40 agonist ivuxolimab. This chain connects TRBV19 to TRBJ2-1, with 9 bases lining up with TRBD1. The sequence derives from an adult with an advanced solid tumor such as melanoma, head and neck, liver or kidney cancer. The CDR3: CASSIPRGTGRFSSYNEQFF. The CDR3 DNA follows: TGTGCCAGTAGTATCCCGCGCGGGACAGGGAGGTTTAGCTCCTACAATGAGCAGTTCTTC.